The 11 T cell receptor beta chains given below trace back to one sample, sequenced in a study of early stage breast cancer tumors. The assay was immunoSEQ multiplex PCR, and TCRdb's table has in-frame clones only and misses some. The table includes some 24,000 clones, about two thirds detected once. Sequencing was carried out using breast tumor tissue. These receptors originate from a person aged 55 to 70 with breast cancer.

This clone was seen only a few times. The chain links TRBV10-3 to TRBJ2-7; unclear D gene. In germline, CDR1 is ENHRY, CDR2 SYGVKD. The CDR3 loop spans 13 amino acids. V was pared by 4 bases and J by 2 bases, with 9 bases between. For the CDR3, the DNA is TGTGCCATCAGTGTTTCCCCCACCTACGAGCAGTACTTC. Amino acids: CAISVSPTYEQYF.

Here the CDR3 DNA reads TGTGCCAGCAGCTCAACCCCAGGGGGCGCGGGGATTAGCAATCAGCCCCAGCATTTT. It translates to CASSSTPGGAGISNQPQHF. The chain couples TRBV5-6 to TRBJ1-5; TRBD1 matches at 8 bases. This CDR3 is 19 amino acids long. Looked up from germline, CDR1 is SGHDT and CDR2 is YYEEEE. With 3 bases clipped from V and 0 bases from J, the junction kept 14 bases outside the gene matches.

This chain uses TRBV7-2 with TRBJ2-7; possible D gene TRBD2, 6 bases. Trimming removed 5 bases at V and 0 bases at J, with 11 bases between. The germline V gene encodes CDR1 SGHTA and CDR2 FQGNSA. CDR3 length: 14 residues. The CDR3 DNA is TGTGCCAGCAGCAGGGGACTTCGCTCCTACGAGCAGTACTTC. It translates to CASSRGLRSYEQYF.

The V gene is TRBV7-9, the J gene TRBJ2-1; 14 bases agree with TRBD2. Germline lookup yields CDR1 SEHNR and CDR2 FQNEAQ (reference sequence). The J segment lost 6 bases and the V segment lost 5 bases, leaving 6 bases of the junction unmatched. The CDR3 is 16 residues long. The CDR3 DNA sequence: TGTGCCAGCAGCCCTCCCGGACTAGCGGGAGGCAATGAGCAGTTCTTC. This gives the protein CASSPPGLAGGNEQFF.

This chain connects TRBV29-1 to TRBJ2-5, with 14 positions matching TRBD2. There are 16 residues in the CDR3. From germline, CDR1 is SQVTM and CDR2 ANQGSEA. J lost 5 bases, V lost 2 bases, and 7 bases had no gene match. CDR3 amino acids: CSVEKGLAGEWETQYF. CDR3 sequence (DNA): TGCAGCGTTGAAAAGGGACTAGCGGGAGAATGGGAGACCCAGTACTTC.

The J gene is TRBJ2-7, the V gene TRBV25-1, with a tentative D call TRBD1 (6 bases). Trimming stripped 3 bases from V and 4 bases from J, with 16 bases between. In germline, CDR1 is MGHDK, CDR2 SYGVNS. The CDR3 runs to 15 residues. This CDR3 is CASSDPHREGYEQYF. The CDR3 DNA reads TGTGCCAGCAGTGATCCACACAGGGAAGGTTACGAGCAGTACTTC.

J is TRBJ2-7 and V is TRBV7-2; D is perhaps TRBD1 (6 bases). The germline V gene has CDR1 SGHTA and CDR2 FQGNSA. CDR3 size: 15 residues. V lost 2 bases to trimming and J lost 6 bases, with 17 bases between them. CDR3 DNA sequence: TGTGCCAGCAGCTTAAGTGGTCCAGGGGCGGGCGAGCAGTACTTC. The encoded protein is CASSLSGPGAGEQYF.

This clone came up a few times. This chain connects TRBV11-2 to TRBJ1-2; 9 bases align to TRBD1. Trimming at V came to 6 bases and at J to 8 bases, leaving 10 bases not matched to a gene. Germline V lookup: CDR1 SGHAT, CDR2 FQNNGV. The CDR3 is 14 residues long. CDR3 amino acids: CASSTRDRERGYTF. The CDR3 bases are TGTGCCAGCAGTACTAGGGACAGGGAGAGAGGCTACACCTTC. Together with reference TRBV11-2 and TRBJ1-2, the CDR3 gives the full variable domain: EAGVAQSPRYKIIEKRQSVAFWCNPISGHATLYWYQQILGQGPKLLIQFQNNGVVDDSQLPKDRFSAERLKGVDSTLKIQPAKLEDSAVYLCASSTRDRERGYTFGSGTRLTVV.

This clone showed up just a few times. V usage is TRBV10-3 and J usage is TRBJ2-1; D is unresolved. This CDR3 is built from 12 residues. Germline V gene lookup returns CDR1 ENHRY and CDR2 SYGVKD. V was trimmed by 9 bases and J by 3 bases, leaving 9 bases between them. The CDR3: CAIGYGYNEQFF. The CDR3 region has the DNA TGTGCCATTGGTTACGGCTACAATGAGCAGTTCTTC.

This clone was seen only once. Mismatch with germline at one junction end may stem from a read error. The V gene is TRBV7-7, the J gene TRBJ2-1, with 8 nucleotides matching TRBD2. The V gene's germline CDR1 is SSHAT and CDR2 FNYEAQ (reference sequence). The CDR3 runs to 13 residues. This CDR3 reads CASSFERGNEQFF. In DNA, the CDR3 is TGTGCTAGCAGCTTTGAGCGGGGGAATGAGCAGTTCTTC.

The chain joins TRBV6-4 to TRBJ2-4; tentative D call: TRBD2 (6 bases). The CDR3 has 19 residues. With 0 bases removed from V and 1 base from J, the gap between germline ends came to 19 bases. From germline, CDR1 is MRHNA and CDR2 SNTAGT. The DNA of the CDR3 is TGTGCCAGCAGTGACTCGAAGTCAGGAGGGTGGGAGGCCAAAAACATTCAGTACTTC. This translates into CASSDSKSGGWEAKNIQYF.